The table lists the clone carrying this T cell receptor beta chain with a few counts. The antigen is not known. The entry originates in a study of beta chain features in type 1 diabetes. Overall study context: The number of sorted cells examined across all samples was under 140,000,000.

CDR1 KGHSH and CDR2 LQKENI come from the germline V gene. The CDR3 has 14 residues. Trimming left V 2 bases short and J 2 bases short, with 7 bases between. Study-wide points: The study found moderately but significantly shorter TCRB CDR3s in all four CD4+ subsets of Type 1 diabetes patients. Highly expressing activated T cells could be over-counted with a cDNA template. HLA effects on TCRB rearrangement stayed unresolved here.

cDNA synthesis used the whole RNA isolate, giving expressed TCRB sequences. Repertoires were generated with immunoSEQ multiplex PCR, while TCRdb's copy carries only in-frame clones and drops some. Among hundreds of thousands of clones listed, around 15% were seen once. Source material: naive CD4+ T cells from blood. This TCR was sampled from a man aged 18 to 29 in good health. The genes are TRBV18 and TRBJ2-1, with no clear D. The CDR3 bases are TGTGCCAGCTCACCAACGGAAACCTACAATGAGCAGTTCTTC. This gives the protein CASSPTETYNEQFF. The variable domain in full, with the rest retrieved from reference TRBV18 and TRBJ2-1, is NAGVMQNPRHLVRRRGQEARLRCSPMKGHSHVYWYRQLPEEGLKFMVYLQKENIIDESGMPKERFSAEFPKEGPSILRIQQVVRGDSAAYFCASSPTETYNEQFFGPGTRLTVL.